This T cell receptor beta chain was sequenced during a study of immune cell composition in non-small cell lung cancer. Normal lung was taken at the farthest possible site, at least 3 cm from tumour. Clones were sequenced by immunoSEQ multiplex PCR, and TCRdb holds only the in-frame ones, with some missing. The profile shows about 5,900 clones, around 90% of them singletons. The receptor was derived from a human donor with non-small cell lung cancer. The sequenced sample was non-adjacent lung tissue.

CDR3 sequence reads: CASSSTGTGLLTEAFF. The CDR3 nucleotides are TGTGCCAGCTCCTCTACCGGGACAGGACTCCTCACTGAAGCTTTCTTT. The rearrangement links TRBV25-1 to TRBJ1-1, with 8 bases matching TRBD1. V was clipped by 8 bases and J by 4 bases; unmatched bases: 15. Germline CDR1 reads MGHDK; CDR2 reads SYGVNS. The CDR3 length is 16 residues.